This T cell receptor (beta chain) originates from a study of T cell responses to AZD1222 COVID-19 vaccine (dated by TCRdb to about 2021). Regarding the research as a whole: AZD1222 recipients with second doses at about 4 weeks or about 12 weeks were pooled, because spike-specific TCR depth and breadth did not differ between schedules. Trial participants were enrolled by age into subgroups of 18-55, 56-69 and 70-plus years, and about 150, 27 and 61 TCR-sequenced participants, respectively, were included in these subgroups. A total of about 230 trial participants underwent TCR sequencing, of whom about 200 received two doses of AZD1222 and some 26 received two doses of the MenACWY control vaccine.

Remarks on this clone: Its antigen is currently not known. No much larger clonotype is one base removed from it; base qualities were not supplied.

The meaning of the sample's time point label: baseline before first vaccination. Vaccinee samples were obtained from the UK trials COV001 and COV002, which included a single-blind randomized controlled phase 2/3 trial of AZD1222 (ChAdOx1 nCoV-19) in healthy adults. For TCRbeta chain sequencing, PBMC samples were collected from trial participants at day 0 and at day 28 after the second dose. The CDR3 regions of human TCRbeta chains were subjected to immunosequencing. Per the authors' processing: TCRs in the repertoires were matched against a reference library of SARS-CoV-2-specific TCRs that had been generated with the MIRA antigen-specificity platform. Breadth was defined as the fraction of unique TCRs that were SARS-CoV-2-associated, and depth was defined as the fraction of total T cells that were SARS-CoV-2-associated. Using the MIRA data, each spike-specific TCR was assigned both to the spike region to which the TCR was reactive and to a CD4 or CD8 class. Log10-transformed breadth and depth values were compared by one-way ANOVA with Sidak's multiple comparisons tests. The table comes from immuneACCESS by way of TCRdb, which keeps in-frame sequences with V and J called. Part of the clones is missing from these tables; in studies checked, under half for an unresolved V gene and the rest for unknown reasons. V, J and clone size are those of that table, while D and trimming were read from the DNA. The sample records roughly 260,000 clones, about 92% of which are singletons. Clones ranked in the top ten supply less than 0.6% of the sample.

What the authors observed across the whole study: Participants were mostly white British and included more females than males, and it was suggested by the authors that clonal diversity may have been underestimated. Conclusions about previously exposed vaccinees were limited because only six or seven AZD1222 recipients were SARS-CoV-2 seropositive at baseline. The 56-69-year group was small, and its depth increase did not reach significance, likely because of low power. Vaccine-associated CD4 TCRs spanned the whole spike protein, with dominant responses in regions 160-218 and 743-854. After two AZD1222 doses, spike-specific TCR breadth and depth were significantly higher than at day 0 and than in MenACWY recipients. Epitopes outside the regions mutated in the B.1.351 and B.1.1.7 variants were reportedly recognized by nearly half of the unique spike-specific TCRs. Because no day 14 peak-response samples were available, repertoires were characterized only after the peak T cell response.

From the cysteine up to the phenylalanine, the CDR3 has a length of 14 residues. Only the CDR3 region is kept as DNA, spanning 42 bases read in frame from base 1. V drops 0 bases and J drops 4 bases, leaving 9 bases in between. CDR1 LNHDA and CDR2 SQIVND are derived from the germline V gene (reference sequence). Sequences were derived from peripheral blood, sampled on day 0 of AZD1222 vaccination. The rearranged chain carries TRBV19 and TRBJ2-5, with no confident D gene call. This sequence was found in an adult in good health. The CDR3 reads as follows: CASSIEVAGETQYF. The DNA is TGTGCCAGTAGTATAGAGGTCGCCGGAGAGACCCAGTACTTC.